The next 14 T cell receptor beta chains were all read from a single sample in a study of response to subunit inactivated influenza vaccine (dated by TCRdb to 2016 to 2018). Receptor libraries were prepared by RT-PCR. This sample was sequenced with an Illumina HiSeq 2500. TCRdb redid the processing of the public reads, applying fastp at Q25 and MiXCR, and retained in-frame beta chains. Duplicate CDR3 protein sequences are folded into a single record with the most common DNA and genes. The sample table holds around 570,000 distinct CDR3 sequences, of which around 10% were seen once. The top ten clones comprise approximately 9.9% of the sample. This sample also appeared in a second study, on T cells expressing NK-cell markers. As noted in the second study: TCR beta cDNA libraries were prepared using 5'RACE template switching, which introduced a universal primer site and unique molecular identifiers.

The sequencing here drew on PBMCs from blood, taken on the day of vaccination. The receptors stem from a man in his forties or fifties who received an inactivated influenza vaccine. Donor details come from another sample of the same person, matched by shared clones.

V usage is TRBV5-1 and J usage is TRBJ1-2, with D uncertain. The CDR3 is 12 amino acids. V was clipped by 5 bases and J by 8 bases, with 13 bases between them. The germline CDR1 and CDR2 sequences are SGHRS and YFSETQ. CDR3: CASREEGRGYTF. DNA for the CDR3: TGCGCCAGCAGGGAGGAGGGTCGGGGCTACACCTTC.

V is TRBV2 and J is TRBJ1-1, with TRBD1 matching over 8 bases. Germline CDR1 is SNHLY and CDR2 is FYNNEI. The CDR3 consists of 15 residues. Losses at the gene ends were 6 bases for V and 7 bases for J; bases not matched to a gene: 13. The CDR3 region is CASRKSRGQESEAFF. DNA for the CDR3: TGTGCCAGCAGAAAAAGCAGGGGGCAAGAAAGTGAAGCTTTCTTT.

Ten or more counts support this clonotype. The V gene is TRBV10-3, the J gene TRBJ2-3; 7 positions agree with TRBD2. The CDR3 is made up of 18 amino acids. Germline values: CDR1 ENHRY, CDR2 SYGVKD. After removal of 2 bases from V and 0 bases from J, the junction contained 11 bases not matched to a gene. The CDR3 loop reads CAISETEGLAESTDTQYF. Here the CDR3 DNA reads TGTGCCATCAGTGAGACAGAGGGCCTAGCGGAAAGCACAGATACGCAGTATTTT.

In this sample, this clonotype turned up a few times. The CDR3 reads CASSGPDSYNEQFF. CDR3 nucleotides: TGTGCCAGCAGTGGCCCGGACTCCTACAATGAGCAGTTCTTC. The chain employs TRBV4-2 and TRBJ2-1; D not certain. The V gene's germline CDR1 is LGHNA and CDR2 YNFKEQ. This CDR3 is 14 amino acids long. V lost 6 bases and J lost 0, with 9 bases in between.

The chain carries TRBV6-1 and TRBJ2-7; 10 bases map to TRBD1. V dropped 5 bases and J dropped 2; count of bases not matched to a gene: 6. This CDR3 region has 15 residues. Germline V gene data show CDR1 as MNHNS and CDR2 as SASEGT. The CDR3, as DNA: TGTGCCAGCAGTCCTAGGGACAGGGGCCCCTACGAGCAGTACTTC. This codes for CASSPRDRGPYEQYF.

This clonotype was seen repeatedly, ten times or more. The chain links TRBV27 to TRBJ2-1; D unresolved. Germline V gene lookup returns CDR1 MNHEY and CDR2 SMNVEV (reference sequence). This CDR3 has 14 residues. V lost 5 bases and J lost 0, with 8 bases in between. For the CDR3, the DNA is TGTGCCAGCAGTCTGGCGAGCTCCTACAATGAGCAGTTCTTC. It codes for CASSLASSYNEQFF.

This clonotype was counted between two and nine times. The CDR3, as DNA: TGTGCCAGCAGTTTTACAGGGGCTAATGAAAAACTGTTTTTT. Amino acids: CASSFTGANEKLFF. The chain has TRBV12-3 or TRBV12-4 and TRBJ1-4; 7 positions agree with TRBD1. V was clipped by 3 bases and J by 3 bases; unmatched bases: 1. CDR3 length: 14 amino acids.

The gene calls are TRBV5-1 and TRBJ2-2; D might be TRBD2 (6 bases). There are 15 residues in the CDR3. V shed 4 bases and J shed 0 bases, with 10 bases lying between them. Germline V CDR1 and CDR2: SGHRS, YFSETQ. The CDR3 here is CASSPLAPNTGELFF. In DNA form, the CDR3 reads TGCGCCAGCAGCCCGCTAGCGCCGAACACCGGGGAGCTGTTTTTT.

This clonotype was counted many times. The chain has TRBV27 and TRBJ2-1; 11 nucleotides match TRBD2. V was clipped by 4 bases and J by 2 bases; unmatched bases: 1. Germline lookup yields CDR1 MNHEY and CDR2 SMNVEV (reference sequence). The CDR3 consists of 15 residues. CDR3 amino acids: CASSSTSGTYNEQFF. The CDR3 DNA is TGTGCCAGCAGTTCGACTAGCGGGACCTACAATGAGCAGTTCTTC.

This clonotype was counted only a few times. This chain connects TRBV5-4 to TRBJ2-7; D possibly uses TRBD1 or TRBD2 (5 bases each). Trimming left V 4 bases short and J 2 bases short, with 16 bases between. CDR3 length: 15 residues. CDR1 and CDR2 from the germline V gene are SGHNT and YYREEE (reference sequence). The CDR3 sequence is CASSTRDVGPYEQYF. The CDR3 coding sequence is TGTGCCAGCAGCACCCGGGACGTCGGTCCCTACGAGCAGTACTTC.

Comments on this clonotype: A much larger clonotype is one base distant, so this may be a read error. The chain couples TRBV29-1 to TRBJ2-5; 9 bases are a match to TRBD2. This CDR3 contains 12 residues. CDR1 SQVTM and CDR2 ANQGSEA come from the germline V gene. V lost 7 bases to trimming and J lost 8 bases; unmatched junction nucleotides: 8. CDR3 in amino acids: CSETSGSDTQYF. DNA for the CDR3: TGCAGCGAGACTAGCGGTTCGGATACCCAGTACTTC.

The sample holds many counts of this clonotype. V and J are TRBV10-3 and TRBJ2-7; 7 bases map to TRBD1. The CDR3 has 13 amino acids. The V and J ends lost 6 bases and 1 base, in that order; junction bases with no gene match: 3. Germline CDR1 ENHRY, CDR2 SYGVKD. The CDR3 DNA reads TGTGCCATCAGGCCGGGACAGTCCTACGAGCAGTACTTC. Encoded protein: CAIRPGQSYEQYF.

This clonotype was found a few times. The chain carries TRBV7-3 and TRBJ2-7; D ambiguous. Trimming shortened V by 11 bases and J by 2 bases, and 4 bases separated the two germline ends. The CDR3 is made up of 9 amino acids. Germline V gene lookup returns CDR1 SGHTA and CDR2 FQGTGA. This chain's CDR3 is CAGPYEQYF. The CDR3 nucleotides read TGTGCCGGACCCTACGAGCAGTACTTC.

This clonotype was found many times. V and J are TRBV4-3 and TRBJ2-3, with D unclear. Deletions cut 3 bases from V and 10 bases from J, with 17 bases between. The CDR3 covers 14 residues. Germline V lookup: CDR1 LGHNA, CDR2 YSLEER. This CDR3 reads CASSHEKVGRPQYF. In DNA form, the CDR3 reads TGCGCCAGCAGCCACGAGAAGGTGGGCCGTCCGCAGTATTTT.